This TCR beta chain was identified during a study of sequential checkpoint blockade in melanoma. As for the study in general: TCRbeta immunosequencing was performed on DNA from more than 75 pretreatment melanoma tumor samples. Some 22 patients had tumor biopsies before treatment and at week 13.

General observations from the study: Pretreatment TIL clonality tracked with response in the nivolumab-first arm. Patients with week-13 increases in T-cell fraction and clonality benefited about 30 times more often.

In this sample, this clone turned up a few times. Its antigen is as yet unknown. Treatment in this sample: randomized to nivolumab then ipilimumab (arm A) or the reverse (arm B). Germline V gene lookup returns CDR1 MGHRA and CDR2 YSYEKL. Trimming shortened V by 1 base and J by 1 base, and 8 bases separated the two germline ends. CDR3 length: 14 amino acids. The repertoire was sequenced with immunoSEQ multiplex PCR; TCRdb's copy has only in-frame clones and lacks some. Of more than 5,500 clones listed, roughly a fifth are singletons. The sample was tumor tissue (inferred from file names), taken from a patient given nivolumab and ipilimumab in sequence. This sequence joins TRBV4-1 and TRBJ2-7; TRBD2 might be the D (6 bases). The sequence came from a human donor with melanoma. The CDR3 loop reads CASSQVEGSYEQYF. CDR3 nucleotide sequence: TGCGCCAGCAGCCAAGTGGAGGGTTCCTACGAGCAGTACTTC.